This T cell receptor (beta chain) derives from a study of shared clonotypes between healthy human individuals. Trimming took 0 bases from V and 4 from J, leaving 13 bases between them. The CDR3 contains 15 residues. Germline V gene lookup returns CDR1 LGHNA and CDR2 YSLEER. The method was immunoSEQ multiplex PCR; TCRdb's version includes in-frame clones alone and lacks a portion of them. The table includes 1.5 million to 2.5 million clones, about 95% detected once. Positive CCR7 selection of CD45RO-negative cells yielded the naive CD8 cells, and terminally differentiated effector memory CD45RA+ cells were excluded.

The rearrangement uses TRBV4-3 and TRBJ2-7; possibly TRBD2 for D (5 bases). Sequencing was performed on naive CD8+ T cells sorted from blood. The TCR sequence derives from a man younger than 35 in good health. The CDR3 protein is CASSQDEGLPYEQYF. The CDR3 bases are TGCGCCAGCAGCCAAGATGAAGGACTGCCGTACGAGCAGTACTTC.